This is a list of T cell receptor beta chains from one sample in a study of T cells in Graves' hyperthyroidism and ophthalmopathy. One entry per CDR3 protein results from TCRdb running MiXCR on the multiplex PCR reads. The sample holds some 400,000 distinct CDR3 sequences; about 18% are singletons and the top ten take about 3.7%. The sample was blood. The receptors come from a woman under 30 with Graves' hyperthyroidism. CDR3s include the opening cysteine and the closing phenylalanine or tryptophan. A D gene is named only where the DNA matches it firmly. Clone size, where shown, is once, few, many, or a class for clones that have expanded.

TRBJ1-3	TRBV20-1	few	-	TGCAGTGCTAGAAAGCCGGGACAAACTGGAAACACCATATATTTT	CSARKPGQTGNTIYF
TRBJ2-7	TRBV4-2	-	-	TGTGCCAGCAGCCAAGATGGGGATCGTTATCTGTACTTC	CASSQDGDRYLYF
TRBJ2-7	TRBV2	-	-	TGTGCCATCAGTGAAGTGGCGTACGAGCAGTACTTC	CAISEVAYEQYF
TRBJ1-1	TRBV27	many	TRBD1	TGTGCCAGCACCAGGGGGCGAGGAGTCACTGAAGCTTTCTTT	CASTRGRGVTEAFF
TRBJ2-5	TRBV5-1	many	-	TGCGCCAGCAGCTTGGGGGGGTCGTCTGAGACCCAGTACTTC	CASSLGGSSETQYF
TRBJ1-2	TRBV24-1	many	-	TGTGCCACCAGTGATCCGTCGGGAAGCTATGGCTACACCTTC	CATSDPSGSYGYTF
TRBJ1-1	TRBV5-1	many	-	TGCGCCAGCAGCTTGGGGGCCCTCGGCACTGAAGCTTTCTTT	CASSLGALGTEAFF
TRBJ1-4	TRBV12-3/TRBV12-4	few	TRBD1	TGTGCCAGCAGTTCCCGGGACAGGGACGAAAAACTGTTTTTT	CASSSRDRDEKLFF
TRBJ1-1	TRBV6-5	many	-	TGTGCCAGCAACGATAACACTGAAGCTTTCTTT	CASNDNTEAFF
TRBJ1-1	TRBV27	few	-	TGTGCCAGCAGTTTATCAAAGGGCACTGAAGCTTTCTTT	CASSLSKGTEAFF
TRBJ2-7	TRBV12-3/TRBV12-4	many	-	TGTGCCAGCAGCTTAGACAGCTACGAGCAGTACTTC	CASSLDSYEQYF
TRBJ2-7	TRBV6-5	many	-	TGTGCCAGCAGTTACTCGCCTACCTACGAGCAGTACTTC	CASSYSPTYEQYF
TRBJ2-6	TRBV5-1	few	-	TGCGACACCAATTCAGCCGGGGGGCGCGGGGCCAACGTCCTGACTTTC	CDTNSAGGRGANVLTF
TRBJ1-2	TRBV27	-	-	TGTGCCAGCAGTTCTCCTGTACCTAACTATGGCTACACCTTC	CASSSPVPNYGYTF
TRBJ1-2	TRBV20-1	few	TRBD1	TGCAGTGCTGGGGGGACAGGGAAGTCGGGCTATGGCTACACCTTC	CSAGGTGKSGYGYTF
TRBJ2-4	TRBV20-1	many	TRBD1	TGCAGTGCTACGGGACAGGGGGCCCAATTTGACAAAAACATTCAGTACTTC	CSATGQGAQFDKNIQYF
TRBJ1-1	TRBV20-1	many	-	TGCAGTGCTTCACAGGATGTTGAAGCTTTCTTT	CSASQDVEAFF
TRBJ2-5	TRBV6-5	many	-	TGTGCCAGCAGTTACCCGGAATCTCAAGAGACCCAGTACTTC	CASSYPESQETQYF
TRBJ1-5	TRBV27	-	TRBD1	TGTGCCAGCAGTGGCACCCGGGACAGCAATCAGCCCCATCATTTT	CASSGTRDSNQPHHF
TRBJ2-5	TRBV12-3/TRBV12-4	-	-	TGTGCCAGCAGTTTAGAAGGGGCGAGGAGAGAGACCCAGTACTTC	CASSLEGARRETQYF
TRBJ2-5	TRBV24-1	many	-	TGTGCCACCAGTGATGCGCGGGAAGAGACCCAGTACTTC	CATSDAREETQYF
TRBJ1-5	TRBV20-1	many	TRBD1	TGCAGTGCTCGCTTGGACAGGGCTCATCAGCCCCAGCATTTT	CSARLDRAHQPQHF
TRBJ2-7	TRBV10-3	many	TRBD1	TGTGCCATCACGGCAACGGGACAGGGGTCCCACGAGCAGTACTTC	CAITATGQGSHEQYF
TRBJ2-7	TRBV11-2	many	-	TGTGCCAGCAGCTTAACGTGGGAGCAGTACTTC	CASSLTWEQYF
TRBJ2-7	TRBV28	-	TRBD2	TGTGCCAGCAGGGGAGGGAGCGTCCCCTACGAGCAGTACTTC	CASRGGSVPYEQYF
TRBJ2-5	TRBV7-2	few	-	TGTGCCAGCAGTAGGAGCGAGACCCAGTACTTC	CASSRSETQYF
TRBJ1-1	TRBV12-3/TRBV12-4	many	-	TGTGCCAGCAGCCGACCCGACAGGAACACTGAAGCTTTCTTT	CASSRPDRNTEAFF
TRBJ1-2	TRBV6-5	many	TRBD1	TGTGCCAGCAGTAACCGACAGGGTGGCTACACCTTC	CASSNRQGGYTF
TRBJ1-2	TRBV29-1	many	-	TGCAGCGCTCCTCGAGAGGGTCCCTATGGCTACACCTTC	CSAPREGPYGYTF
TRBJ1-1	TRBV30	many	-	TGTGCCTGGAGTGTATGGGCCGGGTCTGTAACTGAAGCTTTCTTT	CAWSVWAGSVTEAFF
TRBJ2-2	TRBV27	many	-	TGTGCCAGCAGTTCCCTCACATTTCGGGGGAACACCGGGGAGCTGTTTTTT	CASSSLTFRGNTGELFF
TRBJ2-2	TRBV30	-	-	TGTGCCTGGAATCCGGGAGTTGACTCCGGGGAGCTGTTTTTT	CAWNPGVDSGELFF
TRBJ2-5	TRBV7-7	-	-	TGTGCTAGCAGCTTAGCGTATCGGGAGCGGGAGACCCAGTACTTC	CASSLAYRERETQYF
TRBJ2-5	TRBV2	many	-	TGTGCCAGCAGCGGGGGGCGGCAAGAGACCCAGTACTTC	CASSGGRQETQYF
TRBJ2-7	TRBV6-5	many	-	TGTGCCAGCAGTTACTCGACGTGGGGTAGCTACGAGCAGTACTTC	CASSYSTWGSYEQYF
TRBJ2-2	TRBV7-9	many	-	TGTGCCAGCACCAAATGGACGACCGGGGAGCTGTTTTTT	CASTKWTTGELFF
TRBJ1-2	TRBV28	many	-	TGTGCCAGCAGTTCCGTTGCCGGTTCGCATGGCTACACCTTC	CASSSVAGSHGYTF
TRBJ2-7	TRBV20-1	many	-	TGCAGTGCTTCGGGCCGCCGCATTTCCTACGAGCAGTACTTC	CSASGRRISYEQYF
TRBJ1-2	TRBV6-5	many	-	TGTGCCAGCAGTTACTCTTATCCAGGGAACTATGGCTACACCTTC	CASSYSYPGNYGYTF
TRBJ2-7	TRBV20-1	-	TRBD2	TGCAGTGCTAGAGATCCAGCGGGGGGCCCCTCCTACGAGCAGTACTTC	CSARDPAGGPSYEQYF
TRBJ1-2	TRBV29-1	many	TRBD1	TGCAGCTCTCTCAGGGGGGATGGCTACACCTTC	CSSLRGDGYTF
TRBJ2-2	TRBV20-1	few	TRBD1	TGCAGTGCTAGAGAGTGGGGGGACAGGGACTACACCGGGGAGCTGTTTTTT	CSAREWGDRDYTGELFF
TRBJ1-1	TRBV6-5	many	-	TGTGCCAGCTCGAGGGACTTGAACACTGAAGCTTTCTTT	CASSRDLNTEAFF
TRBJ1-1	TRBV3-1	few	-	TGTGCCAGCAGCCAAGGGGGGTTTACAGGTGGTGTTTTCTTT	CASSQGGFTGGVFF
TRBJ1-2	TRBV20-1	many	-	TGCAGTGCTAGAGGCCGCTCAGCTGGCTATGGCTACACCTTC	CSARGRSAGYGYTF
TRBJ1-2	TRBV20-1	many	-	TGCAGTGCTAGAGCAGCCTCTAGGGGGTATGGCTACACCTTC	CSARAASRGYGYTF
TRBJ1-2	TRBV20-1	-	TRBD1	TGCAGTGCTTGCGGGACAGGGGACTATGGCTACACCTTC	CSACGTGDYGYTF
TRBJ1-2	TRBV6-5	many	-	TGTGCCAGCAGTTACGAACAGAACTATGGCTACACCTTC	CASSYEQNYGYTF
TRBJ1-6	TRBV12-3/TRBV12-4	many	-	TGTGCCAGCAGTTTTAGGGCCCCTAACGATAATTCACCCCTCCACTTT	CASSFRAPNDNSPLHF
TRBJ1-5	TRBV7-8	-	-	TGTGCCAGCGGCCCAGGGGTTCGCAATCAGCCCCAGCATTTT	CASGPGVRNQPQHF
TRBJ2-5	TRBV12-3/TRBV12-4	many	TRBD2	TGTGCCAGCAGCGGTGGCGGCGGGGGGTGGCGGAAGACCCAGTACTTC	CASSGGGGGWRKTQYF
TRBJ2-4	TRBV6-1	many	-	TGTGCCACGGGGGCAGTAGCCAAAAACATTCAGTACTTC	CATGAVAKNIQYF
TRBJ1-2	TRBV18	many	TRBD1	TGTGCCAGCTCCGGATCCGGGACAGATAACTATGGCTACACCTTC	CASSGSGTDNYGYTF
TRBJ1-5	TRBV7-9	many	-	TGTGCCAGCAGCCACGACTTTAGCAATCAGCCCCAGCATTTT	CASSHDFSNQPQHF
TRBJ1-2	TRBV20-1	many	-	TGCAGTGCTAGAGCTTGGGGGAACTCTGGCTACACCTTC	CSARAWGNSGYTF